This TCR beta chain is from a study of identical twins. CDR1 and CDR2 from the germline V gene are SGHVS and FNYEAQ. Between the trimmed V and J ends, which lost 2 bases and 7 bases, there was a span of 9 bases. This CDR3 has 13 amino acids. Study results and caveats: Alpha sequences that were out-of-frame and twin-shared showed an excess of low generation probability. Insertion counts were lower in abundant cord blood beta clonotypes, a trend that memory repertoires did not show.

This clonotype was seen ten or more times. Its target is unknown. Addition of a universal primer site occurred through template switching, and cDNA carried unique molecular identifiers. MiXCR, applied by TCRdb to the 5' RACE reads, yields one record per CDR3 protein. Of about 340,000 distinct CDR3 sequences in the sample, roughly an eighth are singletons; the top ten hold roughly 7.8%. This same sample was also part of a study on yellow fever vaccine responses in identical twins.

The chain is built from TRBV7-6 and TRBJ1-5; D remains ambiguous. The TCR sequence derives from a woman under 30 in good health. The sequencing input was CD8+ T cells sorted from blood. CDR3 sequence: CASSLLFGQPQHF. CDR3 bases: TGTGCCAGCAGCTTACTCTTCGGGCAGCCCCAGCATTTT.